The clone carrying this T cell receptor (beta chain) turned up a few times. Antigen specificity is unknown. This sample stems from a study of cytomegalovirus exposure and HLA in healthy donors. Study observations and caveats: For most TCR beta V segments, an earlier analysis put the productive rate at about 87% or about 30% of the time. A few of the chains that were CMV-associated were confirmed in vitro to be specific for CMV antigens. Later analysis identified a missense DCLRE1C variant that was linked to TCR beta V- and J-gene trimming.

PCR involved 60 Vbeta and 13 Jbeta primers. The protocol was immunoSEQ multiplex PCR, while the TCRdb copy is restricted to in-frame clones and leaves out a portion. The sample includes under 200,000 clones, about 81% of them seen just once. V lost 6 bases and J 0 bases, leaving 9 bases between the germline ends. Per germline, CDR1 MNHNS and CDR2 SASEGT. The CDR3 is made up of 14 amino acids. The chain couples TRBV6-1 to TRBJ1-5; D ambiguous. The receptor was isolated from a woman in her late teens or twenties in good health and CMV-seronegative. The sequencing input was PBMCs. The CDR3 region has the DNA TGTGCCAGCAGGGCAGGTTATAGCAATCAGCCCCAGCATTTT. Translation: CASRAGYSNQPQHF.